The clone carrying this T cell receptor (beta chain) was observed a handful of times. The antigen remains undetermined. The data were obtained in a study of T cell responses to AZD1222 COVID-19 vaccine. The study's findings and limits: Females made up more of the donors, who were largely white British, and clonal diversity may have come out too low. Unmutated regions of variants are reportedly targeted by nearly half of spike-specific TCRs. Seropositive status at baseline applied to only five or six AZD1222 recipients.

Sequencing used immunoSEQ multiplex PCR; TCRdb keeps in-frame clones, though not all of them. The table has roughly 81,000 clones, about 86% seen once. Germline V gene sequence: CDR1 SGHTA, CDR2 FQGTGA. The CDR3 contains 14 residues. V was pared by 2 bases and J by 0 bases, with 0 bases of the junction left unmatched. This TCR was sampled from an adult in good health. The sequencing used peripheral blood, collected on day 0 of AZD1222 vaccination. The rearrangement uses TRBV7-3 and TRBJ1-1, with 7 positions matching TRBD1. The CDR3 DNA reads TGTGCCAGCAGCTTAGACAGGGTGAACACTGAAGCTTTCTTT. It yields the protein CASSLDRVNTEAFF.